The entry that follows covers one TCR beta chain sequence. This sample was taken from a study of blood T cell repertoires in COVID-19. Study-level background: Spain, Italy and the United States supplied samples that represented acute and convalescent COVID-19. Sources were T cells, B-cell-depleted T cells, or PBMCs; the material itself was cDNA or gDNA.

Deletions cut 5 bases from V and 1 base from J, with 11 bases between. CDR3 length: 14 residues. CDR1 is SGHAT, CDR2 FQNNGV, per germline. Authors' processing steps: Nucleated cell counts were estimated from reference gene primer amplification. Only in-frame clones appear in the TCRdb table, and some are missing; sequencing was by immunoSEQ multiplex PCR. The V and J calls and the clone size are those of that table, but D and trimming were determined from the DNA. The sample contains fewer than 250,000 clones, roughly 81% of which appear only once. Sequencing input: peripheral blood. This sequence was found in a man aged 50 to 60 with acute or convalescent COVID-19. The V call is TRBV11-2, the J call TRBJ1-1; tentatively, D is TRBD1 (6 bases). The CDR3 nucleotides are TGTGCCAGCAGCCTGGGACATTGGAACACTGAAGCTTTCTTT. Protein: CASSLGHWNTEAFF.